This T cell receptor beta chain was identified during a study of cytomegalovirus exposure and HLA in healthy donors. In the study overall: Later analysis reported that the 110 or so validation repertoires shared the platform of the roughly 630 first-cohort repertoires. Study observations and caveats: First-cohort TCR clusters were later found to tend to co-occur in the 120 or so validation repertoires. Listed as cytomegalovirus-associated were 150 or so TCR beta chains.

As concerns this clone: The antigen remains unidentified.

The donors were part of the roughly 130-subject validation cohort, which stood apart from the roughly 700-subject first cohort. The CDR3 length is 13 residues. Between the trimmed V and J ends, which lost 7 bases and 1 base, there was a span of 11 bases. Germline loops: CDR1 MNHNY, CDR2 SVGAGI (reference sequence). Only in-frame clones appear in the TCRdb table, and some are missing; sequencing was by immunoSEQ multiplex PCR. The sample carries some 130,000 clones, roughly four fifths recorded once. This chain uses TRBV6-6 with TRBJ2-7, with a possible D match to TRBD2 (7 bases). This clonotype was obtained from a woman between 25 and 40 years old in good health and CMV-seronegative. The specimen was PBMCs. CDR3 loop: CASTRGASYEQYF. DNA of the CDR3: TGTGCCAGCACCCGGGGGGCGTCCTACGAGCAGTACTTC.